The clone carrying this TCR beta chain was detected many times. The antigen remains undetermined. The related graft donor's blood sample was taken on the day of bone marrow donation. This table comes from immunoSEQ multiplex PCR, and its TCRdb copy is limited to in-frame clones, with some not included. The data show roughly 24,000 clones, none appearing only once, with 6% to 7% held by the ten largest. The CDR3 extends over 15 amino acids. Germline-derived CDR1 and CDR2 are MNHNS and SASEGT. Trimming stripped 0 bases from V and 7 bases from J, with 13 bases between. The data derive from a study of T cells after posttransplantation cyclophosphamide. Study results and limitations: Blood and skin or GI T cell repertoires showed limited TRB overlap. Donor-recipient repertoire similarity was low at 1-2 months, rising over year one. After PTCy, TRB diversity resembled that of CNI/methotrexate controls.

The J gene is TRBJ1-5, the V gene TRBV6-1; D is perhaps TRBD1 (5 bases). The receptor was isolated from a woman aged 55-75 years in good health, CMV-negative, and a related stem cell transplant donor. The sample comprised PBMCs. CDR3 bases: TGTGCCAGCAGTGAAGCCGGGGGGATGGGGCAGCCCCAGCATTTT. It is translated as CASSEAGGMGQPQHF.